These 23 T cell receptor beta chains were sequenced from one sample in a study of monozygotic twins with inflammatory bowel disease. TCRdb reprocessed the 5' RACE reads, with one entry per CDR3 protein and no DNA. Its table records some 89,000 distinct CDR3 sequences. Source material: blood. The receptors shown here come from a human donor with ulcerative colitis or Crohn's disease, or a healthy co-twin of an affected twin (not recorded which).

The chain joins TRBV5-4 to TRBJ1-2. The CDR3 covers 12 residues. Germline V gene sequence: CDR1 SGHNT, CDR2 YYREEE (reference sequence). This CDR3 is CASSQDQYGYTF.

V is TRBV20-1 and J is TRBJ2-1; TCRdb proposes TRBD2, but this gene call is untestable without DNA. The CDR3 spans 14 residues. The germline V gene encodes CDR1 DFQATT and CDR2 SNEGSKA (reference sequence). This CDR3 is CSAIGLAGYNEQFF.

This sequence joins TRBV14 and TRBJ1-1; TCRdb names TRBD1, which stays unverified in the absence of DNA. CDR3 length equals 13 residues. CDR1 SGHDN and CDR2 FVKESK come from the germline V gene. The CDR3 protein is CASSHLQGRRAFF.

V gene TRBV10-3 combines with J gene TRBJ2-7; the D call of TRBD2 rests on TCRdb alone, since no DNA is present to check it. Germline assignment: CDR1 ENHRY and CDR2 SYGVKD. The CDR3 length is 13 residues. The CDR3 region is CAISDRVGGEQYF.

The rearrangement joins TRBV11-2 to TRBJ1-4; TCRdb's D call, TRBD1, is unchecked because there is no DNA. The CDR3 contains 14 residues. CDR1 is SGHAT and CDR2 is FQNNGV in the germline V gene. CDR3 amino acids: CASSFLGAGEKLFF.

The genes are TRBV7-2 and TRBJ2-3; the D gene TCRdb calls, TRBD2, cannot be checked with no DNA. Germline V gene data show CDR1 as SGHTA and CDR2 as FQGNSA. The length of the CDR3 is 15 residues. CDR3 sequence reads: CASSGTNGVGDTQYF.

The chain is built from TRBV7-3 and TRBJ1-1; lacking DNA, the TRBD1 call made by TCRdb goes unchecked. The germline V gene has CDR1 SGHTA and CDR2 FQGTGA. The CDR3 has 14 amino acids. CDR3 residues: CASSFQGVDTEAFF.

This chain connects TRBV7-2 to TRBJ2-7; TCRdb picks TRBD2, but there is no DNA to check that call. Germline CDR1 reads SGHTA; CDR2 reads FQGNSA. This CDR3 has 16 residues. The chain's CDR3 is CASSPKWSSGEYEQYF.

The CDR3: CASSPRTDFSYGYTF. The V call is TRBV11-2, the J call TRBJ1-2. Germline V gene data show CDR1 as SGHAT and CDR2 as FQNNGV. The CDR3 has 15 amino acids. The whole variable domain, filled in from reference TRBV11-2 and TRBJ1-2, reads EAGVAQSPRYKIIEKRQSVAFWCNPISGHATLYWYQQILGQGPKLLIQFQNNGVVDDSQLPKDRFSAERLKGVDSTLKIQPAKLEDSAVYLCASSPRTDFSYGYTFGSGTRLTVV.

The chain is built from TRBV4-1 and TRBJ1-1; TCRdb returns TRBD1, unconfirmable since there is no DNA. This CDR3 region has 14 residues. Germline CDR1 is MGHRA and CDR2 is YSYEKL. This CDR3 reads CASSHIWPGTEAFF.

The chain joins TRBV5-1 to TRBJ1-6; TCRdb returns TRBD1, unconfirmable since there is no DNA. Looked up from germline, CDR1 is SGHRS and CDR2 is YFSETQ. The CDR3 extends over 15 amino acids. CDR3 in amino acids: CASREGDRVGSPLHF.

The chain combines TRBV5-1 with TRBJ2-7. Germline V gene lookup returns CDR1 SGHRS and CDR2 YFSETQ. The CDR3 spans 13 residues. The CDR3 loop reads CASSLEATYEQYF.

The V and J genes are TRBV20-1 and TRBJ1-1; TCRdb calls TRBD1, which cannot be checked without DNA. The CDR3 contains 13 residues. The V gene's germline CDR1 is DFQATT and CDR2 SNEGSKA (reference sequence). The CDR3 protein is CSARGPNGIEAFF.

The CDR3 sequence: CASTAGARSETQYF. The chain combines TRBV14 with TRBJ2-5; TCRdb proposes TRBD1, but this gene call is untestable without DNA. CDR1 is SGHDN, CDR2 FVKESK, per germline. CDR3 length: 14 amino acids.

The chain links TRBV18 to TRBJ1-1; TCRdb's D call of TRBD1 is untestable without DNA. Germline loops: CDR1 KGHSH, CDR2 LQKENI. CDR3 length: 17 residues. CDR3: CASSRDSAGGRITEAFF.

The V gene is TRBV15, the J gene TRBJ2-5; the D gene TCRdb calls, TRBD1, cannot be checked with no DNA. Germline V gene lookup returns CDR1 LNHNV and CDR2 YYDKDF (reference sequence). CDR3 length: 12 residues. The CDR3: CATSTSRETQYF. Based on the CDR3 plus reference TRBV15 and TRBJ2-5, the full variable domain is DAMVIQNPRYQVTQFGKPVTLSCSQTLNHNVMYWYQQKSSQAPKLLFHYYDKDFNNEADTPDNFQSRRPNTSFCFLDIRSPGLGDTAMYLCATSTSRETQYFGPGTRLLVL.

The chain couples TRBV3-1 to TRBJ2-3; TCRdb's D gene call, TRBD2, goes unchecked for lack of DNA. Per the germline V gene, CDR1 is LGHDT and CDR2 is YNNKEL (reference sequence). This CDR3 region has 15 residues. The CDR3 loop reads CASSPGLSSGDTQYF.

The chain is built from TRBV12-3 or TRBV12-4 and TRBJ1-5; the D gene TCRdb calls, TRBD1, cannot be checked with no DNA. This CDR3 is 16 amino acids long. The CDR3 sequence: CASSLYPGGINQPQHF.

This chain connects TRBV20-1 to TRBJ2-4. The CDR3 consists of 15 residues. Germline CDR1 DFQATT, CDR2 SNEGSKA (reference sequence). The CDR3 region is CSASESVLAKNIQYF.

This CDR3 reads CASSRDSLRGTGELFF. The V gene is TRBV5-4, the J gene TRBJ2-2; the TCRdb call, TRBD1, lacks DNA for checking. CDR1 and CDR2 (germline): SGHNT, YYREEE (reference sequence). The CDR3 totals 16 residues.

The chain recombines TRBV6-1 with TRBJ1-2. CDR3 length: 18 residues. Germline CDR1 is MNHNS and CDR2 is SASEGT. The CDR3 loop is CASRIQIHPSPPGYGYTF.

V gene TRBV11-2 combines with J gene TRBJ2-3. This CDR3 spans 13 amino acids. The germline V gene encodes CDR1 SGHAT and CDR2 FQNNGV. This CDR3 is CASSLVSTDTQYF.

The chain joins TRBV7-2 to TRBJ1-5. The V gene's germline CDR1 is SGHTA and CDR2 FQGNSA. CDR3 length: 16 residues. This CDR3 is CASSLGPVSSNQPQHF.